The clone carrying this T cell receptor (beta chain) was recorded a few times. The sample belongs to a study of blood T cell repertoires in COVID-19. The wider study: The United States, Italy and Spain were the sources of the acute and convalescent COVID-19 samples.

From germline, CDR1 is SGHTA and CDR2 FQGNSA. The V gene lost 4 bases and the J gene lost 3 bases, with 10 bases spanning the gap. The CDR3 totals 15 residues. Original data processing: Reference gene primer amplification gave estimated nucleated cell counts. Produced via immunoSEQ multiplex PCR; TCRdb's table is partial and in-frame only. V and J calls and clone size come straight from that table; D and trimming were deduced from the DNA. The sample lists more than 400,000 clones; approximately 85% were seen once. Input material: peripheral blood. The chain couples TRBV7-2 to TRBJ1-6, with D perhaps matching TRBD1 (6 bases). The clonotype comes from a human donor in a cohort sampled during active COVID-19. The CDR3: CASSYRQDYNSPLHF. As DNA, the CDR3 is TGTGCCAGCAGCTACCGACAGGACTATAATTCACCCCTCCACTTT.